The 22 T cell receptor beta chains below were found in one sample sequenced in a study of regulatory T cells in long-lasting Graves disease. As to time point: newly diagnosed GD, antithyroid drugs for less than 3 months. RNA from PBMCs was the source of the TCR library. Both iRepertoire HTBI primers and Arm-PCR of CDR3 regions were used to build the TCR beta libraries. A single record per CDR3 protein comes from TCRdb applying MiXCR to the multiplex PCR reads. Among some 400,000 distinct CDR3 sequences listed, more than 12% were seen once. This same sample was also part of a study on T cells in Graves' hyperthyroidism and ophthalmopathy.

The material sequenced was peripheral blood mononuclear cells (PBMCs), taken at new diagnosis, from a patient treated with antithyroid drugs. The receptors were gathered from a woman aged 30 to 39 with Graves disease.

V gene TRBV7-3 combines with J gene TRBJ2-3, with D tentatively TRBD1 (6 bases). Germline assignment: CDR1 SGHTA and CDR2 FQGTGA. This CDR3 comprises 12 residues. Trimming pared 5 bases from V and 9 bases from J, leaving 12 bases between. In nucleotides, the CDR3 is TGTGCCAGCAGCGAACTTAGGGGGACGCAGTATTTT. Residues: CASSELRGTQYF.

In its sample, this clonotype was seen many times. The V gene is TRBV12-3 or TRBV12-4, the J gene TRBJ1-1; D is undetermined. Trimming shortened V by 7 bases and J by 2 bases, and 11 bases separated the two germline ends. This CDR3 has 13 residues. CDR3: CASTRLGNTEAFF. DNA for the CDR3: TGTGCCAGCACCAGACTTGGAAACACTGAAGCTTTCTTT.

This clonotype was observed many times. The rearrangement joins TRBV11-2 to TRBJ1-2; TRBD1 aligns across 7 bases. This CDR3 contains 16 residues. Germline V gene data show CDR1 as SGHAT and CDR2 as FQNNGV. V shed 1 base, J shed 4 bases, and the junction held 9 bases outside the gene matches. The CDR3 sequence: CASSLALDRASYGYTF. In DNA, the CDR3 is TGTGCCAGCAGCTTAGCGCTCGACAGGGCCAGCTATGGCTACACCTTC.

This clonotype was recorded many times. This rearrangement joins TRBV28 to TRBJ1-6; 10 nucleotides agree with TRBD1. This CDR3 spans 15 amino acids. The V gene end was trimmed by 8 bases and the J gene end by 4 bases; junction bases not matched to a gene: 5. Germline V gene data show CDR1 as MDHEN and CDR2 as SYDVKM. CDR3 sequence reads: CASETDRGYNSPLHF. In DNA, the CDR3 is TGTGCCAGCGAAACGGACAGGGGGTATAATTCACCCCTCCACTTT.

This sequence joins TRBV14 and TRBJ2-7, with a possible D match to TRBD1 (5 bases). The V end was cut by 1 base, the J end by 1 base, with 8 bases between. Germline CDR1 and CDR2: SGHDN and FVKESK. This CDR3 has 14 residues. CDR3 coding DNA: TGTGCCAGCAGCCAAGGTGGACAATCCTACGAGCAGTACTTC. This sequence encodes CASSQGGQSYEQYF.

V is TRBV25-1 and J is TRBJ2-1; no reliable D call. TRBJ2-5 matches the DNA end more closely, so the J call is doubtful. The CDR3 extends over 13 amino acids. Per the germline V gene, CDR1 is MGHDK and CDR2 is SYGVNS. This CDR3 reads CASSESLWETQYF. The CDR3 nucleotides read TGTGCCAGCAGTGAATCGCTGTGGGAGACCCAGTACTTC.

The sample holds a few counts of this clonotype. The rearrangement links TRBV5-1 to TRBJ2-2, with D possibly matching TRBD2 (6 bases). The ends were cut back, 4 bases at V and 1 base at J, with 14 bases in the middle. Germline V gene sequence: CDR1 SGHRS, CDR2 YFSETQ. The CDR3 totals 16 residues. CDR3 loop: CASSPFGSLNTGELFF. The CDR3 bases are TGCGCCAGCAGCCCCTTCGGGAGTTTGAACACCGGGGAGCTGTTTTTT. Full variable domain (outside the CDR3, taken from reference TRBV5-1 and TRBJ2-2): KAGVTQTPRYLIKTRGQQVTLSCSPISGHRSVSWYQQTPGQGLQFLFEYFSETQRNKGNFPGRFSGRQFSNSRSEMNVSTLELGDSALYLCASSPFGSLNTGELFFGEGSRLTVL.

This clonotype turned up a few times. The CDR3 sequence is CSATPPSGPYEQYF. The DNA for the CDR3 is TGCAGTGCTACCCCCCCGAGCGGTCCCTACGAGCAGTACTTC. V is TRBV20-1 and J is TRBJ2-7; D is possibly TRBD2 (5 bases). Per germline, CDR1 DFQATT and CDR2 SNEGSKA (reference sequence). The CDR3 length is 14 residues. V dropped 4 bases and J dropped 2 bases, with 15 bases sitting between them.

The chain combines TRBV19 with TRBJ2-2; D remains unclear. Germline V CDR1 and CDR2: LNHDA, SQIVND (reference sequence). V gave up 1 base and J gave up 3 bases, with 12 bases separating them. The CDR3 loop spans 16 amino acids. The CDR3 DNA is TGTGCCAGTAGTATAGTAAGGGTTTTCGACACCGGGGAGCTGTTTTTT. It translates to CASSIVRVFDTGELFF. The full variable domain, completed using reference TRBV19 and TRBJ2-2, is DGGITQSPKYLFRKEGQNVTLSCEQNLNHDAMYWYRQDPGQGLRLIYYSQIVNDFQKGDIAEGYSVSREKKESFPLTVTSAQKNPTAFYLCASSIVRVFDTGELFFGEGSRLTVL.

This clonotype occurred many times. The J gene is TRBJ2-1, the V gene TRBV9; 7 nucleotides align to TRBD1. The CDR3 consists of 15 residues. CDR1 is SGDLS, CDR2 YYNGEE, per germline. J gave up 4 bases and V 2 bases, and 6 bases lay outside the gene matches. CDR3 in DNA: TGTGCCAGCAGCGTTTCCGGGACAGAATACAATGAGCAGTTCTTC. Its translation is CASSVSGTEYNEQFF.

This clonotype has at least ten counts. This chain joins TRBV11-2 and TRBJ1-5; the D is unclear. The V gene's germline CDR1 is SGHAT and CDR2 FQNNGV. Trimming pared 0 bases from V and 4 bases from J, leaving 10 bases between. This CDR3 has 15 residues. This CDR3 is CASSLDLGMNQPQHF. The DNA for the CDR3 is TGTGCCAGCAGCTTAGATTTAGGGATGAATCAGCCCCAGCATTTT. Complete variable domain (other parts from reference TRBV11-2 and TRBJ1-5): EAGVAQSPRYKIIEKRQSVAFWCNPISGHATLYWYQQILGQGPKLLIQFQNNGVVDDSQLPKDRFSAERLKGVDSTLKIQPAKLEDSAVYLCASSLDLGMNQPQHFGDGTRLSIL.

The chain combines TRBV12-3 or TRBV12-4 with TRBJ2-7; 10 bases align to TRBD2. The junction had 6 bases not matched to a gene; V was cut back by 7 bases and J by 0 bases. The CDR3 runs to 15 residues. Here the CDR3 reads CASNKAGGDSYEQYF. DNA of the CDR3: TGTGCCAGCAATAAAGCGGGAGGGGACTCCTACGAGCAGTACTTC.

About this clonotype itself: The junction does not match germline at one end; this may be a read error. The chain recombines TRBV7-2 with TRBJ2-7; TRBD2 aligns across 9 bases. Looked up from germline, CDR1 is SGHTA and CDR2 is FQGNSA. The CDR3 sequence is 19 residues long. In DNA form, the CDR3 reads TGTGCCAGCAGCTTTGGTTTTTGTTGTGGCGGGGGGGACTCCTATGAGCAGTACTTC. Translation: CASSFGFCCGGGDSYEQYF.

At least ten counts were recorded for this clonotype. The chain employs TRBV6-2 or TRBV6-3 and TRBJ2-4, with D possibly TRBD1 on 6 matching bases. CDR3 size: 18 residues. The germline V gene encodes CDR1 MNHEY and CDR2 SVGEGT. Trimming cost V 7 bases and J 0 bases, with 22 bases left between them. This CDR3 reads CASTKTGHQLLAKNIQYF. The CDR3 nucleotides are TGTGCCAGCACCAAGACAGGTCATCAACTTCTAGCCAAAAACATTCAGTACTTC.

This clonotype has more than one count but fewer than ten. V usage is TRBV3-1 and J usage is TRBJ2-1; 7 nucleotides agree with TRBD2. Germline V gene lookup returns CDR1 LGHDT and CDR2 YNNKEL (reference sequence). This CDR3 has 17 residues. J lost 9 bases, V lost 0 bases, and 14 bases had no gene match. The CDR3 loop is CASSQEAPGGVFSEQFF. The CDR3, as DNA: TGTGCCAGCAGCCAAGAAGCCCCGGGGGGAGTCTTTAGTGAGCAGTTCTTC.

This clonotype was found a few times. The chain couples TRBV14 to TRBJ1-5, with TRBD1 matching 8 bases. CDR1 is SGHDN, CDR2 FVKESK, per germline. The CDR3 consists of 14 residues. Trimming took 6 bases from V and 7 from J; bases not matched to a gene: 8. The DNA of the CDR3 is TGTGCCAGCAGTCCAGGGGGCTCGGGACAGCCCCAGCATTTT. Translated: CASSPGGSGQPQHF.

The chain joins TRBV3-1 to TRBJ1-4; 8 bases are shared with TRBD1. CDR3 size: 15 residues. V gave up 4 bases and J gave up 3 bases; unmatched junction bases: 4. CDR1 and CDR2 from the germline V gene are LGHDT and YNNKEL (reference sequence). CDR3 nucleotides: TGTGCCAGCAGCCTGCAGGGGGCGTCTAATGAAAAACTGTTTTTT. Its translation is CASSLQGASNEKLFF. Variable domain in full (rest from reference TRBV3-1 and TRBJ1-4): DTAVSQTPKYLVTQMGNDKSIKCEQNLGHDTMYWYKQDSKKFLKIMFSYNNKELIINETVPNRFSPKSPDKAHLNLHINSLELGDSAVYFCASSLQGASNEKLFFGSGTQLSVL.

This clonotype was counted many times. The chain employs TRBV12-3 or TRBV12-4 and TRBJ1-2; tentative D call: TRBD1 (5 bases). Between the trimmed V and J ends, which lost 4 bases and 8 bases, there was a span of 14 bases. This CDR3 contains 13 residues. The CDR3 DNA reads TGTGCCAGCAGTTGGGGGGTGGCTGAGGGCTACACCTTC. It yields the protein CASSWGVAEGYTF.

V and J are TRBV5-1 and TRBJ2-7, with 10 bases that match TRBD2. This CDR3 is built from 16 residues. Trimming cost V 3 bases and J 2 bases; bases outside gene matches: 8. Germline CDR1 SGHRS, CDR2 YFSETQ. The CDR3 region is CASSSLIAGGTYEQYF. DNA for the CDR3: TGCGCCAGCAGCTCACTAATAGCGGGAGGAACCTACGAGCAGTACTTC.

Notes on this clonotype: Given a far larger clone just one base away, this is likely a sequencing read error. This chain connects TRBV11-2 to TRBJ2-1; D remains ambiguous. The germline V gene encodes CDR1 SGHAT and CDR2 FQNNGV. Trimming shortened V by 0 bases and J by 10 bases, and 10 bases separated the two germline ends. This CDR3 region has 13 residues. The CDR3: CASSLEVNYEQFF. CDR3 coding DNA: TGTGCCAGCAGCTTAGAGGTAAACTACGAGCAGTTCTTC.

This chain uses TRBV29-1 with TRBJ2-1, with D possibly being TRBD2 (5 bases). V shed 7 bases and J shed 7 bases, with 17 bases lying between them. Germline V gives CDR1 SQVTM, CDR2 ANQGSEA. The CDR3 spans 13 residues. CDR3 nucleotides: TGCAGCGGACTAACTCCAAATGGGAATGAGCAGTTCTTC. It translates to CSGLTPNGNEQFF.

In its sample, this clonotype was seen many times. The chain has TRBV6-2 or TRBV6-3 and TRBJ1-1; D is perhaps TRBD1 (6 bases). The CDR3 extends over 15 amino acids. V shed 0 bases and J shed 2 bases, with 10 bases lying between them. Germline V gene sequence: CDR1 MNHEY, CDR2 SVGEGT. CDR3 protein: CASSYSTGINTEAFF. The CDR3 nucleotides are TGTGCCAGCAGTTACTCGACAGGAATTAACACTGAAGCTTTCTTT.